What follows are 29 T cell receptor beta chains derived from one specimen sequenced in a study of shared clonotypes between healthy human individuals. The assay was immunoSEQ multiplex PCR, and TCRdb's table has in-frame clones only and misses some. The table lists around 480,000 clones, around 79% of them singletons, with under 15% in the top ten. Source material: PBMCs. The receptor source for this set is a woman between 35 and 50 years old in good health. Some clones in this sample may be carry-over from other donors' samples.

This chain connects TRBV5-1 to TRBJ1-6; tentatively, D is TRBD1 (6 bases). Per the germline V gene, CDR1 is SGHRS and CDR2 is YFSETQ. Deletions cut 0 bases from V and 1 base from J, with 11 bases between. The CDR3 consists of 17 residues. The CDR3 loop is CASSLGPGESYNSPLHF. The CDR3 DNA follows: TGCGCCAGCAGCTTGGGACCAGGGGAATCCTATAATTCACCCCTCCACTTT.

This sequence joins TRBV27 and TRBJ2-1; 8 bases fit TRBD2. Germline loops: CDR1 MNHEY, CDR2 SMNVEV (reference sequence). The CDR3 covers 15 residues. V shed 5 bases and J 6 bases; nucleotides not matched to a gene: 9. The CDR3 loop reads CASSPTSAPINEQFF. The CDR3 bases are TGTGCCAGCAGTCCGACTAGCGCGCCCATCAATGAGCAGTTCTTC.

The chain employs TRBV7-2 and TRBJ2-7; the match to TRBD2 covers 7 bases. The CDR3 length is 14 residues. Germline lookup yields CDR1 SGHTA and CDR2 FQGNSA. Germline trimming cut 4 bases from V and 2 bases from J; bases unmatched to any gene: 5. As DNA, the CDR3 is TGTGCCAGCAGCTCAGAAGCGGGACCCTACGAGCAGTACTTC. The encoded protein is CASSSEAGPYEQYF.

This clone was seen more than once but under ten times. The rearrangement uses TRBV7-2 and TRBJ1-2, with D uncertain. The germline V and J ends were trimmed by 3 bases and 4 bases, with 12 bases remaining between them. Germline V gene sequence: CDR1 SGHTA, CDR2 FQGNSA. This CDR3 region has 14 residues. CDR3 sequence: CASSLHTSSYGYTF. DNA of the CDR3: TGTGCCAGCAGCTTGCACACATCTTCCTATGGCTACACCTTC.

The chain is built from TRBV30 and TRBJ2-7, with 13 bases aligning to TRBD2. Per the germline V gene, CDR1 is GTSNPN and CDR2 is SVGIG (reference sequence). V dropped 4 bases and J dropped 0; count of bases not matched to a gene: 6. The CDR3 covers 16 residues. CDR3 bases: TGTGCCTGGACCGGACTAGCGGGAGAGGACTCCTACGAGCAGTACTTC. This sequence encodes CAWTGLAGEDSYEQYF.

This clone was picked up one time. The chain uses TRBV28 and TRBJ1-6, with 7 positions matching TRBD1. Germline V gene sequence: CDR1 MDHEN, CDR2 SYDVKM. V shed 7 bases, J shed 6 bases, and the junction held 6 bases outside the gene matches. CDR3 length equals 14 residues. Here the CDR3 DNA reads TGTGCCAGCATCAAGGGGGCGCGTAATTCACCCCTCCACTTT. Translated, it gives CASIKGARNSPLHF.

About this clone itself: One junction end does not reproduce the germline sequence, and a read error may be involved. The gene calls are TRBV6-1 and TRBJ1-4; the match to TRBD1 covers 8 bases. This CDR3 region has 13 residues. Germline V gene lookup returns CDR1 MNHNS and CDR2 SASEGT. In DNA, the CDR3 is TGTGCCAGCAGTGGCGGGACAGGACCTACCCATCTTTTT. This gives the protein CASSGGTGPTHLF.

The chain carries TRBV16 and TRBJ1-5, with D unresolved. This CDR3 comprises 14 residues. CDR1 and CDR2 (germline): KGHSY, FQNENV. Trimming took 4 bases from V and 5 from J, leaving 12 bases between them. The CDR3 protein is CASSPRRGDQPQHF. Written as DNA, the CDR3 is TGTGCCAGCAGCCCGCGTCGAGGCGATCAGCCCCAGCATTTT.

This rearrangement joins TRBV5-1 to TRBJ1-5; unclear D gene. The CDR3 runs to 16 residues. V lost 1 base to trimming and J lost 0 bases, with 11 bases between them. Germline V gene sequence: CDR1 SGHRS, CDR2 YFSETQ. As DNA, the CDR3 is TGCGCCAGCAGCTTGTCCGGAGTCCATAGCAATCAGCCCCAGCATTTT. This sequence encodes CASSLSGVHSNQPQHF.

The chain has TRBV5-1 and TRBJ2-1; tentative D call: TRBD1 (5 bases). Germline CDR1 reads SGHRS; CDR2 reads YFSETQ. The germline V and J ends were trimmed by 0 bases and 3 bases, with 16 bases remaining between them. The CDR3 runs to 17 residues. CDR3 DNA sequence: TGCGCCAGCAGCTTGGGATTACGTCAGGGTGGCTACAATGAGCAGTTCTTC. Amino acids: CASSLGLRQGGYNEQFF.

Comment on this clone: A single base separates this from a much larger clone, so it may be a read error. Other DNA sequences from this sample encode an identical CDR3 as well. The chain combines TRBV28 with TRBJ1-2; TRBD1 matches at 8 bases. V lost 6 bases, J lost 1 base, and 13 bases stayed unmatched. CDR3 length equals 17 residues. The germline gives CDR1 MDHEN, CDR2 SYDVKM. CDR3 residues: CASRHLRDRSFNYGYTF. CDR3 coding DNA: TGTGCCAGCAGGCACTTAAGGGACAGGTCCTTTAACTATGGCTACACCTTC.

This clone was seen only once. The rearrangement links TRBV9 to TRBJ2-1, with TRBD2 matching 8 bases. V shed 3 bases and J 2 bases; nucleotides not matched to a gene: 7. Germline V CDR1 and CDR2: SGDLS, YYNGEE. The CDR3 totals 16 residues. CDR3 in DNA: TGTGCCAGCAGCGAATCGGGCGGGGGGACCTACAATGAGCAGTTCTTC. This gives the protein CASSESGGGTYNEQFF.

The chain combines TRBV4-3 with TRBJ2-7; TRBD2 matches 8 bases. J lost 3 bases, V lost 3 bases, and 13 bases had no gene match. Germline V gene sequence: CDR1 LGHNA, CDR2 YSLEER. This CDR3 has 17 residues. The CDR3 DNA reads as TGCGCCAGCAGCCATTTAGCTACGGGAGGGGCAGGCTACGAGCAGTACTTC. Encoded protein: CASSHLATGGAGYEQYF.

The CDR3 protein is CASSQEVGGQPQHF. The CDR3 bases are TGCGCCAGCAGCCAAGAGGTAGGGGGTCAGCCCCAGCATTTT. The V gene is TRBV4-3, the J gene TRBJ1-5, with a tentative D call TRBD1 (6 bases). Per the germline V gene, CDR1 is LGHNA and CDR2 is YSLEER. The CDR3 loop spans 14 amino acids. V was shortened by 0 bases and J by 6 bases, with 9 bases between the two germline ends.

The chain carries TRBV7-3 and TRBJ1-6; D is unresolved. CDR1 is SGHTA, CDR2 FQGTGA, per germline. The CDR3 consists of 14 residues. Between the trimmed V and J ends, which lost 2 bases and 9 bases, there was a span of 11 bases. This CDR3 is CASSLAGRGSPLHF. The CDR3 region has the DNA TGTGCCAGCAGCTTAGCCGGGAGAGGTTCACCCCTCCACTTT.

The chain recombines TRBV2 with TRBJ2-5, with TRBD2 matching 10 bases. The CDR3 runs to 17 residues. The germline V gene has CDR1 SNHLY and CDR2 FYNNEI. The V segment lost 3 bases and the J segment 1 base; nucleotides outside the gene matches: 8. CDR3 in amino acids: CASSDWSGRAPQETQYF. In DNA, the CDR3 is TGTGCCAGCAGTGACTGGAGCGGGAGGGCCCCCCAAGAGACCCAGTACTTC.

This chain's CDR3 is CASSQVGLVFNEQFF. The CDR3 nucleotides are TGCGCCAGCAGCCAAGTGGGACTAGTTTTTAATGAGCAGTTCTTC. This rearrangement joins TRBV4-1 to TRBJ2-1, with TRBD2 identical over 8 bases. CDR1 MGHRA and CDR2 YSYEKL come from the germline V gene. The CDR3 sequence is 15 residues long. J lost 7 bases, V lost 1 base, and 6 bases had no gene match.

The table lists this clone with a few counts. The gene calls are TRBV7-6 and TRBJ1-4; the D gene is possibly TRBD1 (6 bases). Trimming took off 5 bases at V and 7 bases at J, with 14 bases between the two ends. The germline CDR1 and CDR2 sequences are SGHVS and FNYEAQ. The CDR3 has 14 residues. As DNA, the CDR3 is TGTGCCAGCAGCGGTAGGGCAGGGGCTGAAAAACTGTTTTTT. This translates into CASSGRAGAEKLFF.

The chain combines TRBV5-1 with TRBJ2-4; D ambiguous. Germline CDR1 is SGHRS and CDR2 is YFSETQ. V lost 4 bases and J lost 11, with 19 bases in between. The CDR3 covers 14 residues. The CDR3 loop is CASSRSSPKTFQYF. In DNA form, the CDR3 reads TGCGCCAGCAGCCGAAGTTCCCCAAAAACATTTCAGTACTTC.

This clone was seen once. The chain joins TRBV7-9 to TRBJ2-1; D gene ambiguous. Germline lookup yields CDR1 SEHNR and CDR2 FQNEAQ (reference sequence). This CDR3 has 14 residues. Trimming removed 1 base at V and 5 bases at J, with 9 bases between. The DNA of the CDR3 is TGTGCCAGCAGCTTAGGGTTATCCCACAATGAGCAGTTCTTC. Its translation: CASSLGLSHNEQFF.

The rearrangement links TRBV1 to TRBJ1-2. TRBV1 is an annotated pseudogene. This CDR3 comprises 16 residues. The CDR3 DNA sequence: TGCACCAGCAGACTAGCTCGTGTGCGAAAGACCTATGGCTACACCTTC. Translated: CTSRLARVRKTYGYTF.

The chain has TRBV19 and TRBJ1-2; 7 bases map to TRBD1. After removal of 7 bases from V and 4 bases from J, the junction contained 9 bases not matched to a gene. CDR1 is LNHDA, CDR2 SQIVND, per germline (reference sequence). This CDR3 spans 14 amino acids. CDR3 bases: TGTGCCAGTACGCTCGGGACAGTGGGCTATGGCTACACCTTC. Residues: CASTLGTVGYGYTF.

V is TRBV29-1 and J is TRBJ2-3; 16 bases align to TRBD2. The germline gives CDR1 SQVTM, CDR2 ANQGSEA. This CDR3 has 17 amino acids. J gave up 1 base and V 1 base, and 2 bases lay outside the gene matches. The CDR3 spells CSVEVGLAGGGTDTQYF. The CDR3 region has the DNA TGCAGCGTTGAAGTGGGACTAGCGGGAGGGGGCACAGATACGCAGTATTTT.

This sequence joins TRBV21-1 and TRBJ2-7; no check of the table's D call, TRBD2, against the DNA was made. TRBV21-1 has pseudogene status. CDR3 length: 15 residues. The CDR3 protein is CASSRKTTPISEQYF. The CDR3 DNA sequence: TGTGCCAGCAGCAGAAAGACTACCCCGATTTCCGAGCAGTACTTC.

This chain joins TRBV7-9 and TRBJ2-5, with TRBD2 as a possible D gene (5 bases). Trimming shortened V by 5 bases and J by 5 bases, and 15 bases separated the two germline ends. CDR1 is SEHNR, CDR2 FQNEAQ, per germline (reference sequence). This CDR3 is 14 amino acids long. Here the CDR3 reads CASSPLSTGETQYF. DNA of the CDR3: TGTGCCAGCAGCCCACTGAGTACGGGGGAGACCCAGTACTTC.

The chain carries TRBV5-4 and TRBJ2-5, with unresolved D. Judging by the DNA end, TRBJ2-7 fits better; the J call may be wrong. The CDR3 extends over 12 amino acids. Germline CDR1 and CDR2: SGHNT and YYREEE (reference sequence). The CDR3 here is CASSLEGYEQYF. The CDR3 DNA sequence: TGTGCCAGCAGCTTGGAGGGCTACGAGCAGTACTTC.

The chain uses TRBV4-3 and TRBJ1-6; 9 bases align to TRBD1. The CDR3 covers 14 residues. Looked up from germline, CDR1 is LGHNA and CDR2 is YSLEER. After removal of 1 base from V and 9 bases from J, the junction contained 1 base not matched to a gene. This CDR3 is CASSQGQGVSPLHF. Written as DNA, the CDR3 is TGCGCCAGCAGCCAAGGACAGGGGGTTTCACCCCTCCACTTT.

This CDR3 is CASSPGTRPYNEQFF. As DNA, the CDR3 is TGTGCCAGCAGCCCCGGGACTAGACCCTACAATGAGCAGTTCTTC. This chain links TRBV28 with TRBJ2-1, with 8 positions matching TRBD2. CDR1 is MDHEN and CDR2 is SYDVKM in the germline V gene. The CDR3 is 15 residues long. V dropped 6 bases and J dropped 2; count of bases not matched to a gene: 6.

This chain joins TRBV11-2 and TRBJ2-6; perhaps TRBD2 as D (6 bases). Germline V lookup: CDR1 SGHAT, CDR2 FQNNGV. The CDR3 runs to 15 residues. Deletions cut 5 bases from V and 4 bases from J, with 12 bases between. DNA of the CDR3: TGTGCCAGCAGCAACCGGGACTTGGGGGCCAACGTCCTGACTTTC. Amino acid sequence: CASSNRDLGANVLTF.